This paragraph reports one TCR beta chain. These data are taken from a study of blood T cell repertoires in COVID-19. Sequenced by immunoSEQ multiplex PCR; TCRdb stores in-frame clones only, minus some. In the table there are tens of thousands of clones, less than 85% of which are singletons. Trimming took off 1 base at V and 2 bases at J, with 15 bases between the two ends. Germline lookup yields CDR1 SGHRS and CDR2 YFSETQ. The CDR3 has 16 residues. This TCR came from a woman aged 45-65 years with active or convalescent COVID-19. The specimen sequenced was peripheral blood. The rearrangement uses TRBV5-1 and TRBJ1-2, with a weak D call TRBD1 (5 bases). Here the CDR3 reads CASSLLRGSRNYGYTF. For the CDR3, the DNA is TGCGCCAGCAGCTTGTTACGGGGGAGTAGGAACTATGGCTACACCTTC.